This TCR beta chain was recovered during a study of shared clonotypes between healthy human individuals. Study-level information: Donors, aged 18 to 49, were a couple of women and a few men. Points from the study as a whole: Investigators collected only blood, and repertoires in tissues likely differ.

The data were produced by immunoSEQ multiplex PCR, yet TCRdb's version contains in-frame clones alone and is incomplete. The repertoire has 170,000 or so clones, approximately 61% of them found once; the top ten carry less than 11%. In the case of this clone: Its antigen is as yet unknown. The same CDR3 arises from other DNA sequences in this sample as well.

The CDR3 spans 14 residues. Trimming pared 0 bases from V and 0 bases from J, leaving 6 bases between. Germline V gene data show CDR1 as SGHRS and CDR2 as YFSETQ. The sequence was collected from a young man in good health. Specimen: memory CD4+ T cells sorted from blood. Stated subset: CD45RA-negative fraction. The chain carries TRBV5-1 and TRBJ1-1; no firm D call. The CDR3 protein is CASSLASMNTEAFF. The CDR3 region has the DNA TGCGCCAGCAGCTTGGCCTCGATGAACACTGAAGCTTTCTTT.